This T cell receptor beta chain is drawn from a study of T-cell reconstitution after alpha-beta-depleted transplantation in children. On this clonotype itself: What it binds is not known.

The TCRbeta library was prepared with unique molecular identifiers. In TCRdb, the PCR reads were re-called with MiXCR into one record per CDR3 protein. Of a few hundred thousand distinct CDR3 sequences listed, approximately 13% were seen once; the top ten hold over 2%. The J segment lost 2 bases and the V segment lost 0 bases, leaving 7 bases of the junction unmatched. CDR3 size: 15 residues. CDR1 and CDR2 from the germline V gene are DFQATT and SNEGSKA (reference sequence). Findings of the study overall: A year post-transplant, T-cell counts and diversity derived mostly from newly produced T cells. Surviving recipient T cells and thymic progenitors produced the high day-60 TCRbeta diversity seen in some patients. Reported findings indicate that, about two months after transplant, alpha-beta T cells came from several hundred expanded clones, which were derived from non-depleted graft cells.

The material was PBMCs, mostly from graft donor cells, obtained 360 days after TCRalphabeta/CD19-depleted stem cell transplant. The clonotype comes from a male patient between 10 and 17 years old who had a stem cell transplant for acute myeloid leukemia, so the T cells may come from the graft donor. This chain joins TRBV20-1 and TRBJ2-7, with 7 bases lining up with TRBD1. The CDR3 nucleotides read TGCAGTGCTAGAGATCCTCGGCAGGGGGCCTACGAGCAGTACTTC. It encodes CSARDPRQGAYEQYF.